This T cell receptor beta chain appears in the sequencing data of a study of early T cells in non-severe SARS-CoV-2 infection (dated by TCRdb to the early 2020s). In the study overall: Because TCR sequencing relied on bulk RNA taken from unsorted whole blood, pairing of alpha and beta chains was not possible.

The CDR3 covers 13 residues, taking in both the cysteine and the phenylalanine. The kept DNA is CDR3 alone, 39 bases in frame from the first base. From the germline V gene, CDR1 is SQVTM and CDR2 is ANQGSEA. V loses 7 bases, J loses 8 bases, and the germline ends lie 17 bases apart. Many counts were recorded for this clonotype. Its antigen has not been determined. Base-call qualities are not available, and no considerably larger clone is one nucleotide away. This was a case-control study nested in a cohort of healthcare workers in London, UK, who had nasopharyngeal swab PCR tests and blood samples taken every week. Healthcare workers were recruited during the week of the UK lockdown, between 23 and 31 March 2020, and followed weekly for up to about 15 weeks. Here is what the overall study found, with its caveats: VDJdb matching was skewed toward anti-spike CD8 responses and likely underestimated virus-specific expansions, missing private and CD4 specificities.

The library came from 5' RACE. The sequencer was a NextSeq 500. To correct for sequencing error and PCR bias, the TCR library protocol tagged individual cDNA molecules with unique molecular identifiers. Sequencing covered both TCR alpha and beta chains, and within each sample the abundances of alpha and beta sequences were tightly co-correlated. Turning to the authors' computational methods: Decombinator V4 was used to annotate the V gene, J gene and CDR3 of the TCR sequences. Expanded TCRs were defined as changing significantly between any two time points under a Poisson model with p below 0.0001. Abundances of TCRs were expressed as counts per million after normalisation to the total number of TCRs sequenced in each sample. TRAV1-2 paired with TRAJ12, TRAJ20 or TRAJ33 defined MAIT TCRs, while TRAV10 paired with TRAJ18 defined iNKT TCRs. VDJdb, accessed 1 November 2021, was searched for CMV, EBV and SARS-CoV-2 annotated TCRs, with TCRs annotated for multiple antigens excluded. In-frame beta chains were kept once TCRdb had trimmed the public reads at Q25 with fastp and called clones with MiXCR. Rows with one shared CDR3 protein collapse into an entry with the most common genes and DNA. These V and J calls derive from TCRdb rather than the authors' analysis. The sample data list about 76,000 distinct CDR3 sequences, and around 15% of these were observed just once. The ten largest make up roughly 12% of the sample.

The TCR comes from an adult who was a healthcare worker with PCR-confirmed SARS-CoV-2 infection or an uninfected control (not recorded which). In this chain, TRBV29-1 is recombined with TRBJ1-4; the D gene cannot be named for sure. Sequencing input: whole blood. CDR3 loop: CSALPGGGEKLFF. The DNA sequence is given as TGCAGCGCCCTCCCGGGAGGTGGGGAAAAACTGTTTTTT. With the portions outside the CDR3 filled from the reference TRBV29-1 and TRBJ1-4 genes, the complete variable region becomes SAVISQKPSRDICQRGTSLTIQCQVDSQVTMMFWYRQQPGQSLTLIATANQGSEATYESGFVIDKFPISRPNLTFSTLTVSNMSPEDSSIYLCSALPGGGEKLFFGSGTQLSVL.